This T cell receptor beta chain emerged from a study of shared clonotypes between healthy human individuals. Overall study: Every donor yielded three CD4 naive, three CD4 memory, two CD8 naive and one CD8 memory plate. Study-level points and caveats: About 5.2% was the fraction of naive CD4 clonotypes found shared across several donors. The sampled material consisted only of blood, and tissue repertoires are likely to differ. Non-shared clonotypes displayed generation probabilities falling below those of clonotypes present in all four donors.

As for this clone: The antigen remains unidentified.

V was cut by 1 base and J by 2 bases, with 21 bases left in between. This CDR3 comprises 18 residues. Germline lookup yields CDR1 LNHNV and CDR2 YYDKDF (reference sequence). TCRdb's table, derived via immunoSEQ multiplex PCR, lists solely in-frame clones and lacks some. The sample shows approximately 1,500,000 clones, approximately 97% of them seen only once. The chain is built from TRBV15 and TRBJ2-7; possibly TRBD2 for D (7 bases). This receptor was identified in a man between 25 and 39 years old in good health. Specimen: naive CD4+ T cells sorted from blood. Subset defined: CD45RA+ positively selected. Written as DNA, the CDR3 is TGTGCCACCAGCAGAGGCCCTCGGGACACCGGGGGGCCCTACGAGCAGTACTTC. Translating it yields CATSRGPRDTGGPYEQYF.